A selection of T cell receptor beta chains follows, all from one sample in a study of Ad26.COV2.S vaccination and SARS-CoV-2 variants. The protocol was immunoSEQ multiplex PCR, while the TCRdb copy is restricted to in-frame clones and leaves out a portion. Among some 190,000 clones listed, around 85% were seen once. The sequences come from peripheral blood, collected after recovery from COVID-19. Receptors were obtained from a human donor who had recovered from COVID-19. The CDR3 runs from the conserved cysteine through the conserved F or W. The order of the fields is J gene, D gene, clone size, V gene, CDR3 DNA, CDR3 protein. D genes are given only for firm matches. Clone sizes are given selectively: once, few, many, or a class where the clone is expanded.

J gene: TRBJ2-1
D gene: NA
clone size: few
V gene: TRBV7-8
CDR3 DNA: TGTGCCAGCAGCCTCCGGGAGTCGGGTTACAATGAGCAGTTCTTC
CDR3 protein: CASSLRESGYNEQFF

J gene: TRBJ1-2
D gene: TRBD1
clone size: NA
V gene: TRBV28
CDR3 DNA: TGTGCCAGCAGTCCCCCGGGACAGGCAGCTAACTATGGCTACACCTTC
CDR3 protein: CASSPPGQAANYGYTF

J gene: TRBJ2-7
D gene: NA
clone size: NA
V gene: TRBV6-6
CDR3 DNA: TGTGCCAGCAAGGACCGCGGCGGTTCCTACGAGCAGTACTTC
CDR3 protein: CASKDRGGSYEQYF

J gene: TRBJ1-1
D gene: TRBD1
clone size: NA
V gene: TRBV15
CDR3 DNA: TGTGCCACCAGCAACCCTCGGACAGGGAGGACTGAAGCTTTCTTT
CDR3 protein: CATSNPRTGRTEAFF

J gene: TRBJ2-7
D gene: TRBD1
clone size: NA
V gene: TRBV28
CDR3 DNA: TGTGCCAGCAGACTTAGACAGGGAAGCTCCTACGAGCAGTACTTC
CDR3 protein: CASRLRQGSSYEQYF

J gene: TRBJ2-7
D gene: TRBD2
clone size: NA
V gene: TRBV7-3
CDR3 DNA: TGTGCCAGCAGACCACTAGCGGCCTACCCCTCCTACGAGCAGTACTTC
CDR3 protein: CASRPLAAYPSYEQYF

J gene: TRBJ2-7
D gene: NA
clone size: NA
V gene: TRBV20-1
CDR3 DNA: TGCAGTTCCAGGCACTCCTACGAGCAGTACTTC
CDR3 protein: CSSRHSYEQYF

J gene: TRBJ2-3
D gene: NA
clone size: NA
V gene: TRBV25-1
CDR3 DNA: TGTGCCAGCAGTCCCCTCCTTCCTCTAGCGGAGGGGGAGGATACGCAGTATTTT
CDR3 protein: CASSPLLPLAEGEDTQYF

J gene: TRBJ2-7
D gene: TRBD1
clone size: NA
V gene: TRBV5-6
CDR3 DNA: TGTGCCAGCAGCCCGACGGGGGGACAGGGTATCTACGAGCAGTACTTC
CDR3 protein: CASSPTGGQGIYEQYF

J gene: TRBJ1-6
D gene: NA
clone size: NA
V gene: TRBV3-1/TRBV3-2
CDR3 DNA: TGTGCCAGCAGCCCCTCGAAACGGTCACCCCTCCACTTT
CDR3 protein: CASSPSKRSPLHF

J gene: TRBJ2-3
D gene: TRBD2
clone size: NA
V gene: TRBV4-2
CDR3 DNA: TGTGCCTCCCTGACTGAAGCGGGGGGCGGGGCAGATACGCAGTATTTT
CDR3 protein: CASLTEAGGGADTQYF

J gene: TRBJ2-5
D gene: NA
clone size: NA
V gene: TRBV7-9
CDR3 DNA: TGTGCCAGCAGCTTATGGGTAACCCAGTACTTC
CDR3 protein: CASSLWVTQYF

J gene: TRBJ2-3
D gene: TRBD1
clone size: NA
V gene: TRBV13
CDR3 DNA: TGTGCCAGCAGCTTGGGACAGGGGATGACAGATACGCAGTATTTT
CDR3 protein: CASSLGQGMTDTQYF

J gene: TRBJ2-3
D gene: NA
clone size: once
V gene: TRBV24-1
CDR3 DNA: TGTGCCACCAGTCGAGGAGATACGCAGTATTTT
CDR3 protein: CATSRGDTQYF

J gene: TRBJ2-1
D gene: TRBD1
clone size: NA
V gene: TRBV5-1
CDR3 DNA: TGCGCCAGCAGCCTGAGAAAAATCCTACGGACAGGGGAGGGGCTGGACAATGAGCAGTTCTTC
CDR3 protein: CASSLRKILRTGEGLDNEQFF

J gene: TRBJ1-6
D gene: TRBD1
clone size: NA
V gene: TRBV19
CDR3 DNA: TGTGCCAGTAGTTACAGGGGGAGGGAACCCCTCCACTTT
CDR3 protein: CASSYRGREPLHF

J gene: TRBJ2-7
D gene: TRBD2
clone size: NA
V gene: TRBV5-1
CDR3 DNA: TGCGCCAGCAGCTTGGTCCTAAGTATCCCCGGGACTAGCGCATACGAGCAGTACTTC
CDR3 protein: CASSLVLSIPGTSAYEQYF

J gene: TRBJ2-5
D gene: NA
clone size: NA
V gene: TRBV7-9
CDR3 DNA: TGTGCCAGCAGCACCCAGGGCGGGGTGGGTGAGACCCAGTACTTC
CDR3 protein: CASSTQGGVGETQYF

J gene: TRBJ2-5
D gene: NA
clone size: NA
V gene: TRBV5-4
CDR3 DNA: TGTGCCAGCAGCCAAAAAACAGAGATCCAAGAGACCCAGTACTTC
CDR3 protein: CASSQKTEIQETQYF

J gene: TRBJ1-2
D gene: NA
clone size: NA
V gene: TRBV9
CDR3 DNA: TGTGCCAGCAGCGAGGGGCAACAACATGCTAACTATGGCTACACCTTC
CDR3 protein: CASSEGQQHANYGYTF

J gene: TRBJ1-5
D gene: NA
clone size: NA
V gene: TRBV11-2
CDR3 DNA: TGTGCCAGCAGCCCGACGGGGAATCAGCCCCAGCATTTT
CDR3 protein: CASSPTGNQPQHF

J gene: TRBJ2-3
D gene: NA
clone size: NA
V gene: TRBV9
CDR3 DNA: TGTGCCAGCAGCGTAGCTTGGGGGGCGGAGGGCACAGATACGCAGTATTTT
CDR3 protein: CASSVAWGAEGTDTQYF